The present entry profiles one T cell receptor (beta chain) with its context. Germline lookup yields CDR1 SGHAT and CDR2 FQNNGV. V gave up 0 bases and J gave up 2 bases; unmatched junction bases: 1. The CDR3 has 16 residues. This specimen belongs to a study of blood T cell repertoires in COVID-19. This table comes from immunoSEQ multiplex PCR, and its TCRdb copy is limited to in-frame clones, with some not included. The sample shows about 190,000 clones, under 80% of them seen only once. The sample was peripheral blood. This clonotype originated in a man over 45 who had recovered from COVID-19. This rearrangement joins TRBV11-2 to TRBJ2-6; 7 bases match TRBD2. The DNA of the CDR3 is TGTGCCAGCAGCTTAGATCTAGCGGCTGGGGCCAACGTCCTGACTTTC. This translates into CASSLDLAAGANVLTF.